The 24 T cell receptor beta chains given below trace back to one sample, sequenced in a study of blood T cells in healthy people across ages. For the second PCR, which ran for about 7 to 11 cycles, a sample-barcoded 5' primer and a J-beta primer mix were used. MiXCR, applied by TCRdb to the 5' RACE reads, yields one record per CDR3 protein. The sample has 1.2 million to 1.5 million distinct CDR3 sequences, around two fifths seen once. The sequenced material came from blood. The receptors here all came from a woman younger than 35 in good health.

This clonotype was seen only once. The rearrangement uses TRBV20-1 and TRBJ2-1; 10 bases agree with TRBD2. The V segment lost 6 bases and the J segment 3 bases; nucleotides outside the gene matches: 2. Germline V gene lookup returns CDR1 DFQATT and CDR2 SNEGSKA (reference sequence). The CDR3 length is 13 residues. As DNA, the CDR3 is TGCAGTGCGGTAGCGGGAGGCTACAATGAGCAGTTCTTC. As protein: CSAVAGGYNEQFF.

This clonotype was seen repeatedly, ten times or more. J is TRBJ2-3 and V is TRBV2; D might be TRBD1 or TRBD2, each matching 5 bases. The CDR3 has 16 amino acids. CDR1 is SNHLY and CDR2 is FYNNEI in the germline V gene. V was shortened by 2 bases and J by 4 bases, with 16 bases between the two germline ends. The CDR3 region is CASSEPGRGISDTQYF. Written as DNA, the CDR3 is TGTGCCAGCAGTGAACCGGGTCGGGGCATTTCAGATACGCAGTATTTT.

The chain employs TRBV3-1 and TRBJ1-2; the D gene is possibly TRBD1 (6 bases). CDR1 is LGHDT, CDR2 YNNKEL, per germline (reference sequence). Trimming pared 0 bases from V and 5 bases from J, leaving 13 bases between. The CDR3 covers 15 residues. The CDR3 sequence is CASSQEPRTDYGYTF. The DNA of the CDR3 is TGTGCCAGCAGCCAAGAGCCCAGGACAGATTATGGCTACACCTTC.

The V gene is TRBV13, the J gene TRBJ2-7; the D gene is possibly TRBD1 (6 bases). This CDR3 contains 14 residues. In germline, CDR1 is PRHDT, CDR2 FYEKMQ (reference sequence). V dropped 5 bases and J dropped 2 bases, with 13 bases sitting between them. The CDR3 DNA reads TGTGCCAGCAGCCCCACGGACAGTACCTACGAGCAGTACTTC. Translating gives CASSPTDSTYEQYF.

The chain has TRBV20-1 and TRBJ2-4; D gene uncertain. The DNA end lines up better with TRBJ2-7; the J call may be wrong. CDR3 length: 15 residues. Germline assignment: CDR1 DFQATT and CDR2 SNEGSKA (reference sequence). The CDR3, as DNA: TGCAGTGCTAGAGATCGGGCTGTGGCAAACTACGAGCAGTACTTC. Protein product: CSARDRAVANYEQYF.

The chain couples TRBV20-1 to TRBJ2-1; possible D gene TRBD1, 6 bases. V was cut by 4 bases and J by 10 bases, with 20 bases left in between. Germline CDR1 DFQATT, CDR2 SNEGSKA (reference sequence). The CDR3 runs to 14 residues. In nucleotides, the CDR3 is TGCAGTGCTAACCCTCCCGGATATCAGGGGGAGCAGTTCTTC. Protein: CSANPPGYQGEQFF.

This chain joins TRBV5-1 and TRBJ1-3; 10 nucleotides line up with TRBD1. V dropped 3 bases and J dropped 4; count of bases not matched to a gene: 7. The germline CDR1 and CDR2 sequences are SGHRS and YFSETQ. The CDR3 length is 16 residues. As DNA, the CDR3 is TGCGCCAGCAGCTCCGGGACAGGGGCTAAAGGAAACACCATATATTTT. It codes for CASSSGTGAKGNTIYF.

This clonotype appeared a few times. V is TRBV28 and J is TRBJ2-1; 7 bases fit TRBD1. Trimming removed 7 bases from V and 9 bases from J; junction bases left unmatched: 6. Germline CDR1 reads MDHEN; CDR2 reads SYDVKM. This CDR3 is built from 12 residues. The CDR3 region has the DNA TGTGCCAGCAACGACAGGGTCAGTGAGCAGTTCTTC. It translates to CASNDRVSEQFF.

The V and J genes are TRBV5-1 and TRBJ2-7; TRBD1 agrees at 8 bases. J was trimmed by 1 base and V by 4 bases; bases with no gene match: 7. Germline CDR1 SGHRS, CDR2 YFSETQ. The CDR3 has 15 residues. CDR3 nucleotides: TGCGCCAGCAGCGGATCCGGGACAGGATCCTACGAGCAGTACTTC. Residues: CASSGSGTGSYEQYF. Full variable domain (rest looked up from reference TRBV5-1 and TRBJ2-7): KAGVTQTPRYLIKTRGQQVTLSCSPISGHRSVSWYQQTPGQGLQFLFEYFSETQRNKGNFPGRFSGRQFSNSRSEMNVSTLELGDSALYLCASSGSGTGSYEQYFGPGTRLTVT.

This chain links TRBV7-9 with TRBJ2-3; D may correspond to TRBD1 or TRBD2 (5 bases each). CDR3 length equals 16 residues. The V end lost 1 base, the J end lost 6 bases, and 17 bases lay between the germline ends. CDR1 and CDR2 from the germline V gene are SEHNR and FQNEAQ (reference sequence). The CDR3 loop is CASSLEASAWGDTQYF. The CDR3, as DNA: TGTGCCAGCAGCTTAGAGGCTAGTGCTTGGGGGGATACGCAGTATTTT.

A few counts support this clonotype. CDR3 in amino acids: CASSRADSYEQYF. For the CDR3, the DNA is TGCGCCAGCAGCCGGGCAGACTCCTACGAGCAGTACTTC. This chain uses TRBV4-1 with TRBJ2-7; D remains unclear. V lost 4 bases and J lost 0, with 7 bases in between. The CDR3 has 13 residues. Germline-derived CDR1 and CDR2 are MGHRA and YSYEKL.

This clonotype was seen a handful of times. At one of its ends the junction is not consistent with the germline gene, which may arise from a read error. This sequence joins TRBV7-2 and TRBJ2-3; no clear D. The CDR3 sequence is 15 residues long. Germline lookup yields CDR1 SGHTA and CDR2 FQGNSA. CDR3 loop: CASSSRALDSDKQYF. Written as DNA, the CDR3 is TGTGCCAGCAGCTCCCGGGCCCTGGATTCAGATAAGCAGTATTTT.

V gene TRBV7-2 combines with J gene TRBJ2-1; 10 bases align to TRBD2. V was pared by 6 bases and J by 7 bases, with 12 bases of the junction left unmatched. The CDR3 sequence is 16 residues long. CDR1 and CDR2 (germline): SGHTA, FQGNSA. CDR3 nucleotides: TGTGCCAGCAGTTCCCCCGGGACTAGCGAGAGGAATGAGCAGTTCTTC. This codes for CASSSPGTSERNEQFF.

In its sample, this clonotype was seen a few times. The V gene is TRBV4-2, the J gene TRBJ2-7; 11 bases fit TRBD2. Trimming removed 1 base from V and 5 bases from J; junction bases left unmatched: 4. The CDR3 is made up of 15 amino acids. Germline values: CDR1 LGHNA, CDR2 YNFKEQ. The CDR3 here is CASSQVGGLADEQYF. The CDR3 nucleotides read TGTGCCAGCAGCCAAGTTGGGGGACTAGCGGACGAGCAGTACTTC.

The CDR3 is CASSRSGGPSGSYEQYF. The CDR3 coding sequence is TGTGCCAGCAGCCGAAGTGGTGGGCCTAGCGGCTCCTACGAGCAGTACTTC. The chain joins TRBV3-1 to TRBJ2-7; 7 bases agree with TRBD2. The J segment lost 0 bases and the V segment lost 4 bases, leaving 12 bases of the junction unmatched. CDR1 LGHDT and CDR2 YNNKEL come from the germline V gene (reference sequence). The CDR3 length is 17 residues.

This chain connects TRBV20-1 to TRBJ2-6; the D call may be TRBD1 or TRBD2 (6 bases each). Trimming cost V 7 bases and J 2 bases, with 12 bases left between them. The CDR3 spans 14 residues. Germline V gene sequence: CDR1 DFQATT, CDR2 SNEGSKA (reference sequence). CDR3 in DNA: TGCAGTGTAGGGGGGAGGACTGGGGCCAACGTCCTGACTTTC. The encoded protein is CSVGGRTGANVLTF.

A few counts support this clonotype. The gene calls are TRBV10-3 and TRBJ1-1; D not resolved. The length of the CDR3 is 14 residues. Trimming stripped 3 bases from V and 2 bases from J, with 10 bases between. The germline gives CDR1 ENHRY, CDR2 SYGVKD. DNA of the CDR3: TGTGCCATCAGTGATTATACGGGCAACACTGAAGCTTTCTTT. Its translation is CAISDYTGNTEAFF.

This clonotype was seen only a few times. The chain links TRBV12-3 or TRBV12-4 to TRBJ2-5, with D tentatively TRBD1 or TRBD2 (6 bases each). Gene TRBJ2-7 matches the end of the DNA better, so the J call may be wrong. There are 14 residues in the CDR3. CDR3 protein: CASGGGQDYYEQYF. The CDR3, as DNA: TGTGCCAGCGGAGGGGGGCAGGATTACTACGAGCAGTACTTC.

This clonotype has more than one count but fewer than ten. The CDR3 spells CSVDSTGPTEAFF. Here the CDR3 DNA reads TGCAGCGTTGATTCCACGGGGCCCACTGAAGCTTTCTTT. This rearrangement joins TRBV29-1 to TRBJ1-1; a possible D gene is TRBD1 (5 bases). In germline, CDR1 is SQVTM, CDR2 ANQGSEA. This CDR3 contains 13 residues. Trimming left V 3 bases short and J 4 bases short, with 12 bases between. The full variable domain, in which reference TRBV29-1 and TRBJ1-1 provide the parts outside the CDR3, is SAVISQKPSRDICQRGTSLTIQCQVDSQVTMMFWYRQQPGQSLTLIATANQGSEATYESGFVIDKFPISRPNLTFSTLTVSNMSPEDSSIYLCSVDSTGPTEAFFGQGTRLTVV.

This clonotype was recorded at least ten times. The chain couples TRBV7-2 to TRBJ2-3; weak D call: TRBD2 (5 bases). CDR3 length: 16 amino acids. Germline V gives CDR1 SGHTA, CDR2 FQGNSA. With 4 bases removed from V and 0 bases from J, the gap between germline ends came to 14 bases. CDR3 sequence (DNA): TGTGCCAGCAGCTCCCGAGTGCGGGCTAGCACAGATACGCAGTATTTT. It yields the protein CASSSRVRASTDTQYF.

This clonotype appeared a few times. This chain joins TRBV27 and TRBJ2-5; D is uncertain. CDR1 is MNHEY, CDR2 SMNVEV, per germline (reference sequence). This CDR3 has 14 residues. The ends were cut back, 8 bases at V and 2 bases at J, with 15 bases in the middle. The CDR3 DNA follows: TGTGCCAGCTCCCGTTTAGGTCAGCAAGAGACCCAGTACTTC. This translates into CASSRLGQQETQYF.

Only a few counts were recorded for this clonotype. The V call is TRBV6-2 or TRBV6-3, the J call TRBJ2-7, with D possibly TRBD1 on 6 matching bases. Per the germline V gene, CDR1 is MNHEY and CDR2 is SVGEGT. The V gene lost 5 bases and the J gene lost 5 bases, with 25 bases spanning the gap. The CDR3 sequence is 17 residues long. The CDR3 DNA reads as TGTGCCAGCAGTACTGGGAAACAGGGTAGACGTCAGGACGAGCAGTACTTC. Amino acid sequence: CASSTGKQGRRQDEQYF.

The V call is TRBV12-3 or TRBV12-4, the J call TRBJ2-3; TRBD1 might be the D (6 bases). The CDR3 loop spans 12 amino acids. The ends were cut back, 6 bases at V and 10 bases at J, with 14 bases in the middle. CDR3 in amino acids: CASRRTAWAQYF. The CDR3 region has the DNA TGTGCCAGCAGGCGGACAGCCTGGGCGCAGTATTTT.

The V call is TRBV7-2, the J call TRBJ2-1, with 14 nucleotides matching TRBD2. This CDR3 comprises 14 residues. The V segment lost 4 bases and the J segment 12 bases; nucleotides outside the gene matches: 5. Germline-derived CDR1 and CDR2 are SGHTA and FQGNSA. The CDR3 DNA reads TGTGCCAGCAGCTCCCGACTAGCGGGGGGGTTGCAGTTCTTC. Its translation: CASSSRLAGGLQFF.